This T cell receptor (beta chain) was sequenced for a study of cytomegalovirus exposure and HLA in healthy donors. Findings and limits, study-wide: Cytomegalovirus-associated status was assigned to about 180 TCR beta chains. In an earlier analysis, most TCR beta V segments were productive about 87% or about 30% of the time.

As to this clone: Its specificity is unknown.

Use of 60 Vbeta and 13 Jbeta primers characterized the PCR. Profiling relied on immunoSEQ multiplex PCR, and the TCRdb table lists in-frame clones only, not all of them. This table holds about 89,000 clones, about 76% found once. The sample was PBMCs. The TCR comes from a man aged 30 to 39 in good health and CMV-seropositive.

CDR3 bases: TGTGCCAGCAGTGGCGGTTTTAATGAAAAACTGTTTTTT. It encodes CASSGGFNEKLFF. V usage is TRBV7-9 and J usage is TRBJ1-4; D gene uncertain. Looked up from germline, CDR1 is SEHNR and CDR2 is FQNEAQ (reference sequence). V was cut by 6 bases and J by 4 bases, with 9 bases left in between. The CDR3 length is 13 residues.